This TCR beta chain was obtained from a study of OX40 agonist ivuxolimab in advanced cancers. At the level of the study: A mean age of roughly 60 years, range roughly 23 to 85, was recorded, and 70% to 85% were male. Enrollees could have had prior anti-PD-1, anti-PD-L1 or anti-CTLA-4 therapy, which roughly 40% had received. Patients achieving partial responses numbered three: one hepatocellular carcinoma case and two cutaneous melanoma cases.

Here immunoSEQ multiplex PCR was the method, and the copy in TCRdb shows in-frame clones only, minus some. The profile shows fewer than 70,000 clones, approximately 89% of them singletons. Germline values: CDR1 LNHNV, CDR2 YYDKDF (reference sequence). The CDR3 has 16 amino acids. V lost 1 base to trimming and J lost 1 base; unmatched junction nucleotides: 6. The clonotype originates from an adult with an advanced solid tumor such as melanoma, head and neck, liver or kidney cancer. The gene calls are TRBV15 and TRBJ2-5, with 7 bases aligning to TRBD1. The sequences come from CD4+ or CD8+ T cells sorted from blood, collected in a trial of the OX40 agonist ivuxolimab. This chain's CDR3 is CATSRGQGISQETQYF. The CDR3 DNA reads TGTGCCACCAGCAGAGGACAGGGCATATCCCAAGAGACCCAGTACTTC.